Presented here are 5 T cell receptor beta chains from one specimen sequenced in a study of radiation and T cells in renal cell carcinoma. Measured with immunoSEQ multiplex PCR; TCRdb has only the in-frame clones, and not every one. The sample holds about 95,000 clones, approximately 86% seen once. Time point noted: baseline pretreatment blood. Treatment noted: 15 Gy SBRT to primary tumor, nephrectomy 4 weeks later. Sequenced here: blood, sampled from a patient whose treatment included radiotherapy and nephrectomy. Receptor source: a middle-aged man with renal cell carcinoma.

The rearrangement links TRBV5-1 to TRBJ2-3; tentatively, D is TRBD1 (5 bases). The germline V gene encodes CDR1 SGHRS and CDR2 YFSETQ. Trimming left V 2 bases short and J 2 bases short, with 15 bases between. The CDR3 sequence is 16 residues long. CDR3 in DNA: TGCGCCAGCAGCTTATCAGGCAGGGCAAACACAGATACGCAGTATTTT. Amino acid sequence: CASSLSGRANTDTQYF.

The count of this clone is one. V usage is TRBV18 and J usage is TRBJ1-1; D perhaps matches TRBD1 (6 bases). This CDR3 has 16 residues. The V and J ends lost 3 bases and 2 bases respectively, with 16 bases between them. Germline CDR1 KGHSH, CDR2 LQKENI. This chain's CDR3 is CASSPNRSGGNTEAFF. The CDR3 DNA follows: TGTGCCAGCTCACCTAATCGTTCCGGGGGCAACACTGAAGCTTTCTTT.

In its sample, this clone was seen a few times. The gene calls are TRBV19 and TRBJ1-2; D gene unclear. With 0 bases removed from V and 5 bases from J, the gap between germline ends came to 7 bases. Germline values: CDR1 LNHDA, CDR2 SQIVND (reference sequence). The CDR3 totals 13 residues. CDR3 loop: CASSIDQRYGYTF. The CDR3 region has the DNA TGTGCCAGTAGTATAGACCAGAGATATGGCTACACCTTC. The whole variable domain, remainder taken from reference TRBV19 and TRBJ1-2, is DGGITQSPKYLFRKEGQNVTLSCEQNLNHDAMYWYRQDPGQGLRLIYYSQIVNDFQKGDIAEGYSVSREKKESFPLTVTSAQKNPTAFYLCASSIDQRYGYTFGSGTRLTVV.

This CDR3 is CASSWDGAGSEQYF. CDR3 sequence (DNA): TGCGCCAGCAGCTGGGACGGGGCCGGTAGCGAGCAGTACTTC. The chain employs TRBV5-1 and TRBJ2-7; D may correspond to TRBD1 or TRBD2 (5 bases each). Trimming pared 3 bases from V and 6 bases from J, leaving 16 bases between. The germline CDR1 and CDR2 sequences are SGHRS and YFSETQ. The CDR3 runs 14 residues. Drawing the rest from reference TRBV5-1 and TRBJ2-7, the complete variable domain is KAGVTQTPRYLIKTRGQQVTLSCSPISGHRSVSWYQQTPGQGLQFLFEYFSETQRNKGNFPGRFSGRQFSNSRSEMNVSTLELGDSALYLCASSWDGAGSEQYFGPGTRLTVT.

V is TRBV28 and J is TRBJ2-3, with D tentatively TRBD1 (6 bases). V was pared by 5 bases and J by 2 bases, with 11 bases between. Germline values: CDR1 MDHEN, CDR2 SYDVKM. The CDR3 is 14 residues long. The CDR3 DNA follows: TGTGCCAGCAGTAACCGGGACAACACAGATACGCAGTATTTT. This sequence encodes CASSNRDNTDTQYF.